This T cell receptor (beta chain) appears in the sequencing data of a study of T cells after yellow fever vaccination (dated by TCRdb to about 2019). Regarding the complete study: Libraries from fractions with low cell numbers were prepared with the SMART-Seq v4 Ultra Low Input RNA kit. Bulk TCR alpha and beta repertoires were sequenced longitudinally to track T-cell clones before and after primary and booster YFV17D yellow fever vaccination. The cohort comprised two healthy male donors, one aged 18 to 29 and one aged 30 to 39 years. Blood was drawn at multiple timepoints before and after primary and secondary immunization, with bulk PBMC replicates and cell subsets isolated.

The paper's findings and limits, for the study overall: FACS-sorted repertoires could contain abundant contaminating clonotypes from the bulk population, so computational filtering was required. Only two donors were included in the study, so the extent to which the findings can be generalized is limited. Most clones expanded after primary vaccination were re-detected after the booster (approximately 96% of CD4 and approximately 85% of CD8), suggesting broad memory maintenance. A small fraction of clonotypes showed up in both the CD4 and CD8 compartments, probably as a result of convergent recombination. The secondary T-cell response was weaker than the primary response but faster, peaking on day 5 instead of day 15.

Of note for this clonotype: Its specific antigen is unknown. With a much larger clone just one base away, this may be a read error.

Synthesis of TCR cDNA relied on 5'RACE template switching, a step that introduced a universal primer site along with unique molecular identifiers. Priming for cDNA synthesis came from both the TCR alpha and TCR beta constant segments. Libraries were amplified in two PCR steps, with sample barcodes and sequencing adapters added in the second step. Sequencing of libraries was done on Illumina HiSeq 2500 (2x100 bp) or NovaSeq (2x150 bp). The paper's processing steps were these. Demultiplexing of reads and collapsing into UMI consensus sequences were performed with MIGEC, and V(D)J alignment was carried out with MiXCR. Using edgeR on replicate PBMC samples, clonotypes were called vaccine-responding if FDR was below 0.01 and the log2 fold change was above 5 up to day 15. CD4 or CD8 identity was assigned to each bulk clonotype according to whether the clonotype was present at higher abundance in the sequenced CD4 repertoire or the sequenced CD8 repertoire. TCRdb trimmed the raw reads at Q25, called clones with MiXCR and kept productive beta chains. Each record represents a unique CDR3 protein, reported with the most common genes and DNA among its rows. TCRdb, not the original authors, processed these V and J calls. The sample table shows 300,000 or so distinct CDR3 sequences, and 6.8% are seen once. The ten most abundant clones make up roughly 19% of the sample.

The V end loses 3 bases and the J end loses 1 base, and a stretch of 9 bases separates them. The CDR3 goes from the cysteine to the phenylalanine over 15 residues. The entry retains the CDR3 DNA only, 45 bases that are in frame from base 1. From the germline V gene, CDR1 is SGHTA and CDR2 is FQGNSA. The treatment or condition label corresponds to: live attenuated yellow fever vaccine strain. At every blood-draw timepoint, two biological replicates of bulk PBMCs were collected. PBMCs were isolated from peripheral blood using a standard Ficoll-Paque protocol. RNA was extracted with TriZol from bulk PBMCs, CD4 and CD8 fractions, and dextramer-positive and dextramer-negative fractions.

Specimen: PBMCs, collected around 45 days after the first yellow fever vaccination. The rearranged segments are TRBV7-2 and TRBJ2-2; the D segment could be TRBD2, given 6 matching bases. The receptor comes from a man younger than 35 who received the YFV17D yellow fever vaccine. The CDR3: CASSFGGLNTGELFF. The sequenced DNA: TGTGCCAGCAGCTTCGGAGGGTTGAACACCGGGGAGCTGTTTTTT.